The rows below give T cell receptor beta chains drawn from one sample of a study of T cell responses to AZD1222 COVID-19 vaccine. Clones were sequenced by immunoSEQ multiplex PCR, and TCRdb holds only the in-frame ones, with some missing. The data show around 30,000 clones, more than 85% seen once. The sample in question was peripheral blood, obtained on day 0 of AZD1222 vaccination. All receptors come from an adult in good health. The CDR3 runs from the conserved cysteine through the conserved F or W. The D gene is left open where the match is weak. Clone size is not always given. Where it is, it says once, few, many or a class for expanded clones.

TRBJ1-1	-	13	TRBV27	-	CASSLDWNTEAFF	TGTGCCAGCAGTTTAGACTGGAACACTGAAGCTTTCTTT
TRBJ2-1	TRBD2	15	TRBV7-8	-	CASSLPSGGVGEQFF	TGTGCCAGCAGCTTACCTAGCGGGGGGGTCGGTGAGCAGTTCTTC
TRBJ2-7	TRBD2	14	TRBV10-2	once	CASSDPGLADEQYF	TGCGCCAGCAGTGACCCCGGACTAGCAGACGAGCAGTACTTC
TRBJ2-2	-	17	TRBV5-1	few	CASSLGKGTPASGELFF	TGCGCCAGCAGCTTGGGGAAGGGGACTCCCGCGTCCGGGGAGCTGTTTTTT
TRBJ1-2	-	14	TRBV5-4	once	CASSIDGSGYGYTF	TGTGCCAGCAGCATAGACGGGTCCGGGTATGGCTACACCTTC
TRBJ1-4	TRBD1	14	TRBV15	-	CATSYGQGVEKLFF	TGTGCCACCAGCTACGGACAGGGGGTCGAAAAACTGTTTTTT
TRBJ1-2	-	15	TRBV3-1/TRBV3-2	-	CASSQPGHLYYGYTF	TGTGCCAGCAGCCAGCCGGGACACCTGTACTATGGCTACACCTTC
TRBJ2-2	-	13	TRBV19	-	CASQNWGAGELFF	TGTGCCAGCCAAAACTGGGGAGCCGGGGAGCTGTTTTTT
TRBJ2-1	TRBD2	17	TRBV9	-	CASSVDPAGGLVHEQFF	TGTGCCAGCAGCGTAGATCCAGCGGGGGGCCTGGTCCATGAGCAGTTCTTC
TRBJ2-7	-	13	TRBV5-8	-	CASSETGSDEQYF	TGTGCCAGCAGCGAAACAGGGTCAGACGAGCAGTACTTC
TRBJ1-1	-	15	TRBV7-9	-	CASSLWAAVNTEAFF	TGTGCCAGCAGCTTATGGGCGGCGGTGAACACTGAAGCTTTCTTT
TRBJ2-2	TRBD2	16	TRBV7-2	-	CASSLLAGANTGELFF	TGTGCCAGCAGCTTACTAGCGGGGGCGAACACCGGGGAGCTGTTTTTT